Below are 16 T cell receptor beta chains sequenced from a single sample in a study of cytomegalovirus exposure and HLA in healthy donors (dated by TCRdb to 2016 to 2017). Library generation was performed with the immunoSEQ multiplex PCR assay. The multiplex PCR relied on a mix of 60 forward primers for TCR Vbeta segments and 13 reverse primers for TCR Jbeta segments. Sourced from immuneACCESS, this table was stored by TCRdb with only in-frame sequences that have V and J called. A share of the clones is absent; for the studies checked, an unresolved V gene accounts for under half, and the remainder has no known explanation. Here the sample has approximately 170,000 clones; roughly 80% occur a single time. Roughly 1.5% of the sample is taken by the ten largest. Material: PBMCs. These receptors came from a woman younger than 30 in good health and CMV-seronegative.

CDR3 DNA: TGTGCCAGCAGCAAAGGACTAGCGGGAGCTGGGGAGCAGTACTTC. Translating it yields CASSKGLAGAGEQYF. The chain has TRBV28 and TRBJ2-7, with 13 nucleotides matching TRBD2. From germline, CDR1 is MDHEN and CDR2 SYDVKM. CDR3 length: 15 amino acids. Trimming took 6 bases from V and 7 from J; bases not matched to a gene: 9. The complete variable domain, with remaining parts taken from reference TRBV28 and TRBJ2-7, reads DVKVTQSSRYLVKRTGEKVFLECVQDMDHENMFWYRQDPGLGLRLIYFSYDVKMKEKGDIPEGYSVSREKKERFSLILESASTNQTSMYLCASSKGLAGAGEQYFGPGTRLTVT.

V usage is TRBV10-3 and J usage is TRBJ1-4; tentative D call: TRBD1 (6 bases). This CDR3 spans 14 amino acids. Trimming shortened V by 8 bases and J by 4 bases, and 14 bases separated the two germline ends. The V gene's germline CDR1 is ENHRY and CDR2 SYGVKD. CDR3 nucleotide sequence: TGTGCCATCCGGGGGGGCGAATTTAATGAAAAACTGTTTTTT. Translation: CAIRGGEFNEKLFF.

The CDR3 spells CATAIGNTEAFF. CDR3 in DNA: TGTGCCACCGCCATCGGGAACACTGAAGCTTTCTTT. V and J are TRBV15 and TRBJ1-1; D call uncertain. This CDR3 contains 12 residues. Per germline, CDR1 LNHNV and CDR2 YYDKDF (reference sequence). V lost 8 bases and J 1 base, leaving 8 bases between the germline ends.

The DNA for the CDR3 is TGCGCCAGCAGCCAAGGGGCTGTAGTAGGCGCGAACACTGAAGCTTTCTTT. Translating gives CASSQGAVVGANTEAFF. This sequence joins TRBV4-3 and TRBJ1-1, with no clear D. V was shortened by 1 base and J by 1 base, with 16 bases between the two germline ends. The CDR3 consists of 17 residues. Germline lookup yields CDR1 LGHNA and CDR2 YSLEER.

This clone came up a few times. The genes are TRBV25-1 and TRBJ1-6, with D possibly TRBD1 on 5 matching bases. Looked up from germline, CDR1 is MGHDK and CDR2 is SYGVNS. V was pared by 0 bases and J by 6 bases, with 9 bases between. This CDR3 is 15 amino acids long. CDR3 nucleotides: TGTGCCAGCAGTGAATATACAGGACCTAATTCACCCCTCCACTTT. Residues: CASSEYTGPNSPLHF.

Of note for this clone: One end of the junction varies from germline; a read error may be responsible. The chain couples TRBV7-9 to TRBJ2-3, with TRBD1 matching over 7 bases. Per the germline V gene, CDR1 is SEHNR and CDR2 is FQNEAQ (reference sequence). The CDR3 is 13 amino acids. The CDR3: CASRLGQVDTQYF. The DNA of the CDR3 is TGTGCCAGCAGATTAGGACAGGTCGATACGCAGTATTTT.

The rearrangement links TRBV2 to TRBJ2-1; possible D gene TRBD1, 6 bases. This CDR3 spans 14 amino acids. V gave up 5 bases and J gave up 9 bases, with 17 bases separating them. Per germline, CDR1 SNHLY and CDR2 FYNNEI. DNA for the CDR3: TGTGCCAGCAGTCCGGGACGGACAGTGACTGAGCAGTTCTTC. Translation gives CASSPGRTVTEQFF.

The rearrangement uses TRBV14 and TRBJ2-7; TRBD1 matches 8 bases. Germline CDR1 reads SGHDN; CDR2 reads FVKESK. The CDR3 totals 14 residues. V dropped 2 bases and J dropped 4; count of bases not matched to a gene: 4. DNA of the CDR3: TGTGCCAGCAGCCAAAGACAGGGGCCATACGAGCAGTACTTC. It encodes CASSQRQGPYEQYF.

The CDR3: CASSRSGRAAEQYF. CDR3 DNA sequence: TGCGCCAGCAGCAGAAGCGGGAGGGCGGCAGAGCAGTACTTC. The V and J genes are TRBV4-1 and TRBJ2-7; 10 bases line up with TRBD2. V was clipped by 5 bases and J by 7 bases; unmatched bases: 8. Germline CDR1 and CDR2: MGHRA and YSYEKL. CDR3 length equals 14 residues.

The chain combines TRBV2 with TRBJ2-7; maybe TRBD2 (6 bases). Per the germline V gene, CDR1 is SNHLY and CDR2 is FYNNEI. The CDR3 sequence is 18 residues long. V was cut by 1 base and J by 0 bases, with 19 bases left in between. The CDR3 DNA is TGTGCCAGCAGTGAAGGGGAGCCATTCGGGACTCCCTCCTACGAGCAGTACTTC. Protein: CASSEGEPFGTPSYEQYF.

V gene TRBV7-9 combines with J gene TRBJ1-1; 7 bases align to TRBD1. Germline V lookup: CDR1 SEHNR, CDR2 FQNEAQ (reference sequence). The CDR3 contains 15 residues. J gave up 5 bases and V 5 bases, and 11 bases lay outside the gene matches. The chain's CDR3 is CASSPPTGRRTEAFF. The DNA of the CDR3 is TGTGCCAGCAGCCCCCCGACAGGGAGGCGGACTGAAGCTTTCTTT.

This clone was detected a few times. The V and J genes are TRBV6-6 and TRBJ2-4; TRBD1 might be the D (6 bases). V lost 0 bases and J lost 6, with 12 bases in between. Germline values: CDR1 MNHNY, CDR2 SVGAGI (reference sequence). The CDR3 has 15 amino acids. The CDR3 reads CASSYSGGQRNIQYF. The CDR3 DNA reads TGTGCCAGCAGTTACTCGGGTGGACAGAGAAACATTCAGTACTTC.

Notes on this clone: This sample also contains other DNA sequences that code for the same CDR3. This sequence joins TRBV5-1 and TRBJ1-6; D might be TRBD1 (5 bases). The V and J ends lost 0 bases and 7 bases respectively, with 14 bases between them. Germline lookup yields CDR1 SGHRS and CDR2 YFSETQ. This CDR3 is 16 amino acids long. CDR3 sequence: CASSLDFRQGNSPLHF. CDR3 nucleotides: TGCGCCAGCAGCTTGGATTTTAGGCAGGGCAATTCACCCCTCCACTTT.

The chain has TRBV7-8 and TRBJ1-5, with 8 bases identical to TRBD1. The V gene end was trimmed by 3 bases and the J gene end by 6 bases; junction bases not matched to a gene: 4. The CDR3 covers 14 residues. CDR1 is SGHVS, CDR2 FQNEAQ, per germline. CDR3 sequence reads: CASSLDRDVQPQHF. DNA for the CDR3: TGTGCCAGCAGCTTGGACAGGGACGTTCAGCCCCAGCATTTT.

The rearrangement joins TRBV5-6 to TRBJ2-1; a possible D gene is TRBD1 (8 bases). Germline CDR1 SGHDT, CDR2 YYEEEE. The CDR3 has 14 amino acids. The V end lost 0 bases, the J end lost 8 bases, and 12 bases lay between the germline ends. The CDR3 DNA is TGTGCCAGCAGCTTGGGGACAGGGAGGGATGAGCAGTTCTTC. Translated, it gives CASSLGTGRDEQFF. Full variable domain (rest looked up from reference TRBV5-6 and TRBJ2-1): DAGVTQSPTHLIKTRGQQVTLRCSPKSGHDTVSWYQQALGQGPQFIFQYYEEEERQRGNFPDRFSGHQFPNYSSELNVNALLLGDSALYLCASSLGTGRDEQFFGPGTRLTVL.

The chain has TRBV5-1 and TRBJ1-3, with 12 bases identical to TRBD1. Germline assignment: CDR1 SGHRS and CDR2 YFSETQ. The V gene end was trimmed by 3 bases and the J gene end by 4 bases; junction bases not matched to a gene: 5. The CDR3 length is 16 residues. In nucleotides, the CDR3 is TGCGCCAGCAGCTCGATGGGGACAGGGGGCGGAAACACCATATATTTT. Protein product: CASSSMGTGGGNTIYF. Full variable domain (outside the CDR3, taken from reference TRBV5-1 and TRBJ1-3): KAGVTQTPRYLIKTRGQQVTLSCSPISGHRSVSWYQQTPGQGLQFLFEYFSETQRNKGNFPGRFSGRQFSNSRSEMNVSTLELGDSALYLCASSSMGTGGGNTIYFGEGSWLTVV.